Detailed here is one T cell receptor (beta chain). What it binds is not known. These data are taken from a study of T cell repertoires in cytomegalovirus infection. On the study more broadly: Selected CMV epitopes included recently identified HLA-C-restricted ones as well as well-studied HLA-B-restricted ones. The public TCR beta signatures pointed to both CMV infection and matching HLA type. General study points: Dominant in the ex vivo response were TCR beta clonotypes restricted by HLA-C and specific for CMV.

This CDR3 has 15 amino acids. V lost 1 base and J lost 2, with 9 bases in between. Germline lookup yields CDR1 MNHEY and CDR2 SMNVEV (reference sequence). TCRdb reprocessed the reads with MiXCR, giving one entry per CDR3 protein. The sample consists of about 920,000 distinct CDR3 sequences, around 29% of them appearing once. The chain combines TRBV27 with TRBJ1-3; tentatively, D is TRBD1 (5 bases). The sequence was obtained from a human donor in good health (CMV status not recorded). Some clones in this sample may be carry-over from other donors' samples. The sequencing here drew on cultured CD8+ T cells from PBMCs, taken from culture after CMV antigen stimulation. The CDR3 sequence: CASSLLGDAGNTIYF. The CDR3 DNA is TGTGCCAGCAGTTTATTAGGGGACGCTGGAAACACCATATATTTT.